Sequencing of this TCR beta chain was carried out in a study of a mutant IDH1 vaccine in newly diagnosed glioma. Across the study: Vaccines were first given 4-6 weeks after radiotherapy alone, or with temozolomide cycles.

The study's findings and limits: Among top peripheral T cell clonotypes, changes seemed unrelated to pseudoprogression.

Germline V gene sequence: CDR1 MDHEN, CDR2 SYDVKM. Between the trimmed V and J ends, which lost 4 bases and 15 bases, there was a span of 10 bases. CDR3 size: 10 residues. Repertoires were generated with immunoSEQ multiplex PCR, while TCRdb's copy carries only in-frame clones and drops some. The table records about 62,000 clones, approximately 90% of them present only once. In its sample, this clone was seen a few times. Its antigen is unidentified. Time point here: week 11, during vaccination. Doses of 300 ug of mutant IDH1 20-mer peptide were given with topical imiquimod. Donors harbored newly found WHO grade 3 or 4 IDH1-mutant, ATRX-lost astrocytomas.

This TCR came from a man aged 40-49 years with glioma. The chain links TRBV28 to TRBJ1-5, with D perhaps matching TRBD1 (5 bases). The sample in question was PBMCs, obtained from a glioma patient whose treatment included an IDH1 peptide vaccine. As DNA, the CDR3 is TGTGCCAGCAGTTCGGACACATGGCATTTT. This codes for CASSSDTWHF.